These 21 T cell receptor beta chains were sequenced from one sample in a study of OX40 agonist ivuxolimab in advanced cancers. Produced via immunoSEQ multiplex PCR; TCRdb's table is partial and in-frame only. The sample records around 26,000 clones, around 86% being singletons. This material consisted of CD4+ or CD8+ T cells sorted from blood, taken in a trial of the OX40 agonist ivuxolimab. These receptors were taken from an adult with an advanced solid tumor such as melanoma, head and neck, liver or kidney cancer.

The rearrangement uses TRBV19 and TRBJ1-2; 8 nucleotides align to TRBD1. V gave up 5 bases and J gave up 4 bases; unmatched junction bases: 6. The CDR3 runs to 14 residues. CDR1 is LNHDA and CDR2 is SQIVND in the germline V gene (reference sequence). The CDR3 region is CASSSGGQVYGYTF. The CDR3 region has the DNA TGTGCCAGTAGTTCGGGGGGACAGGTCTATGGCTACACCTTC.

This clone has just one count. This chain connects TRBV30 to TRBJ1-4, with D unresolved. Trimming cost V 4 bases and J 8 bases, with 8 bases left between them. CDR1 is GTSNPN, CDR2 SVGIG, per germline (reference sequence). This CDR3 comprises 11 residues. The CDR3 region has the DNA TGTGCCTGGACAGAAGGAGAAAAACTGTTTTTT. Translating gives CAWTEGEKLFF.

The chain is built from TRBV9 and TRBJ1-4; D uncertain. The CDR3 length is 14 residues. Germline values: CDR1 SGDLS, CDR2 YYNGEE. V was trimmed by 0 bases and J by 0 bases, leaving 3 bases between them. CDR3 coding DNA: TGTGCCAGCAGCGTAGAGCCAACTAATGAAAAACTGTTTTTT. It encodes CASSVEPTNEKLFF.

V is TRBV4-3 and J is TRBJ1-5; D gene uncertain. The CDR3 runs to 15 residues. CDR1 is LGHNA and CDR2 is YSLEER in the germline V gene. Trimming removed 4 bases from V and 4 bases from J, with 14 bases in between. This chain's CDR3 is CASSPHASENQPQHF. CDR3 DNA sequence: TGCGCCAGCAGCCCCCACGCGAGCGAGAATCAGCCCCAGCATTTT.

This chain links TRBV28 with TRBJ2-7; D is uncertain. The V end lost 2 bases, the J end lost 9 bases, and 20 bases lay between the germline ends. CDR3 length equals 15 residues. Germline V CDR1 and CDR2: MDHEN, SYDVKM. CDR3 sequence (DNA): TGTGCCAGCAGTTTAGGGTCAGGAACACTACACGGGCAGTACTTC. It codes for CASSLGSGTLHGQYF.

This clone was seen a few times. This chain joins TRBV5-6 and TRBJ2-7; D is undetermined. Germline values: CDR1 SGHDT, CDR2 YYEEEE. Trimming pared 0 bases from V and 2 bases from J, leaving 9 bases between. There are 14 residues in the CDR3. Here the CDR3 DNA reads TGTGCCAGCAGCTTGGTCACCCTTACCTACGAGCAGTACTTC. It specifies CASSLVTLTYEQYF. Combining the CDR3 with reference TRBV5-6 and TRBJ2-7 gives the whole variable domain DAGVTQSPTHLIKTRGQQVTLRCSPKSGHDTVSWYQQALGQGPQFIFQYYEEEERQRGNFPDRFSGHQFPNYSSELNVNALLLGDSALYLCASSLVTLTYEQYFGPGTRLTVT.

The rearrangement links TRBV27 to TRBJ1-6; no firm D call. The V end lost 6 bases, the J end lost 0 bases, and 0 bases lay between the germline ends. CDR1 is MNHEY and CDR2 is SMNVEV in the germline V gene (reference sequence). The CDR3 is made up of 12 amino acids. The CDR3 sequence: CASSSYNSPLHF. DNA for the CDR3: TGTGCCAGCAGCTCCTATAATTCACCCCTCCACTTT.

This sequence joins TRBV7-9 and TRBJ1-5; a possible D gene is TRBD1 (5 bases). The V gene lost 5 bases and the J gene lost 5 bases, with 16 bases spanning the gap. Germline values: CDR1 SEHNR, CDR2 FQNEAQ (reference sequence). This CDR3 comprises 15 residues. The CDR3 region is CASSGAVSRDQPQHF. The CDR3 nucleotides read TGTGCCAGCAGCGGGGCGGTAAGTCGTGATCAGCCCCAGCATTTT.

The chain has TRBV29-1 and TRBJ1-2, with D tentatively TRBD1 (5 bases). V gave up 5 bases and J gave up 8 bases, with 18 bases separating them. This CDR3 is 13 amino acids long. The germline gives CDR1 SQVTM, CDR2 ANQGSEA. The CDR3 DNA reads TGCAGCGTTCCCGGGGCGGGGGAAGGAGGCTACACCTTC. It is translated as CSVPGAGEGGYTF.

This chain uses TRBV10-3 with TRBJ1-2, with D unresolved. Germline loops: CDR1 ENHRY, CDR2 SYGVKD. V shed 3 bases and J shed 1 base, with 18 bases lying between them. CDR3 length: 17 residues. The CDR3 nucleotides read TGTGCCATCAGTGAAAACACAGTGGAGCCTTATAACTATGGCTACACCTTC. Translation gives CAISENTVEPYNYGYTF.

Concerning this clone itself: The junction and the germline gene differ at one end; a read error may be behind it. The chain links TRBV28 to TRBJ2-4; D gene unclear. The CDR3 has 12 residues. The germline gives CDR1 MDHEN, CDR2 SYDVKM. The CDR3 spells CASSLDENTQYF. The DNA for the CDR3 is TGTGCCAGCAGTTTGGATGAAAACACTCAGTACTTC.

This clone has a count of ten or more. The chain employs TRBV4-2 and TRBJ1-5, with D unclear. The CDR3 has 19 amino acids. Germline CDR1 is LGHNA and CDR2 is YNFKEQ. The ends were cut back, 0 bases at V and 0 bases at J, with 18 bases in the middle. This CDR3 is CASSQDDLDRSYSNQPQHF. CDR3 coding DNA: TGTGCCAGCAGCCAAGATGACTTGGACCGTAGCTATAGCAATCAGCCCCAGCATTTT.

This chain connects TRBV5-1 to TRBJ2-1; tentatively, D is TRBD2 (6 bases). V lost 2 bases and J 1 base, leaving 7 bases between the germline ends. The CDR3 contains 14 residues. Germline V gives CDR1 SGHRS, CDR2 YFSETQ. CDR3 sequence reads: CASSFGGSYNEQFF. The CDR3 nucleotides read TGCGCCAGCAGCTTCGGGGGTTCCTACAATGAGCAGTTCTTC.

This chain uses TRBV19 with TRBJ1-3, with D possibly TRBD1 on 5 matching bases. In germline, CDR1 is LNHDA, CDR2 SQIVND (reference sequence). V gave up 3 bases and J gave up 2 bases, with 11 bases separating them. The CDR3 has 15 amino acids. The CDR3 region is CASSMGSGPGNTIYF. Here the CDR3 DNA reads TGTGCCAGTAGTATGGGTTCGGGGCCTGGAAACACCATATATTTT.

This sequence joins TRBV11-2 and TRBJ1-4, with D tentatively TRBD1 (5 bases). V was shortened by 3 bases and J by 5 bases, with 10 bases between the two germline ends. Per the germline V gene, CDR1 is SGHAT and CDR2 is FQNNGV. This CDR3 region has 14 residues. CDR3 in amino acids: CASSFFHRNEKLFF. The CDR3 bases are TGTGCCAGCAGCTTTTTCCACAGGAATGAAAAACTGTTTTTT. Based on the CDR3 plus reference TRBV11-2 and TRBJ1-4, the full variable domain is EAGVAQSPRYKIIEKRQSVAFWCNPISGHATLYWYQQILGQGPKLLIQFQNNGVVDDSQLPKDRFSAERLKGVDSTLKIQPAKLEDSAVYLCASSFFHRNEKLFFGSGTQLSVL.

This clone was seen more than once but under ten times. The gene calls are TRBV29-1 and TRBJ2-1, with D maybe TRBD2 (6 bases). Trimming took off 3 bases at V and 0 bases at J, with 18 bases between the two ends. The CDR3 sequence is 17 residues long. Germline CDR1 is SQVTM and CDR2 is ANQGSEA. The CDR3 loop is CSVDEEGSDYSYNEQFF. CDR3 coding DNA: TGCAGCGTTGATGAGGAGGGCAGCGACTACTCCTACAATGAGCAGTTCTTC.

J is TRBJ2-3 and V is TRBV4-2, with 8 bases that match TRBD1. The germline gives CDR1 LGHNA, CDR2 YNFKEQ. The CDR3 is made up of 17 amino acids. V trimming: 0 bases; J trimming: 4 bases; junction bases outside the gene matches: 9. The chain's CDR3 is CASSQDPVRQGPDTQYF. The CDR3 DNA sequence: TGTGCCAGCAGCCAAGATCCCGTGAGACAGGGGCCAGATACGCAGTATTTT.

This clone has more than one count but fewer than ten. This chain connects TRBV9 to TRBJ2-7; 10 bases map to TRBD2. From germline, CDR1 is SGDLS and CDR2 YYNGEE. CDR3 length equals 15 residues. V lost 0 bases to trimming and J lost 3 bases; unmatched junction nucleotides: 3. The CDR3 protein is CASSVASGGNYEQYF. The CDR3 nucleotides read TGTGCCAGCAGCGTAGCTAGCGGGGGCAACTACGAGCAGTACTTC.

The V call is TRBV27, the J call TRBJ1-3; D is uncertain. Looked up from germline, CDR1 is MNHEY and CDR2 is SMNVEV (reference sequence). The CDR3 extends over 11 amino acids. Trimming shortened V by 4 bases and J by 4 bases, and 2 bases separated the two germline ends. The CDR3, as DNA: TGTGCCAGCAGTTCCGGAAACACCATATATTTT. This sequence encodes CASSSGNTIYF.

This chain connects TRBV7-2 to TRBJ2-3; 8 bases match TRBD2. J gave up 0 bases and V 5 bases, and 13 bases lay outside the gene matches. There are 18 residues in the CDR3. Germline-derived CDR1 and CDR2 are SGHTA and FQGNSA. DNA for the CDR3: TGTGCCAGCAGCATTCTAGCGGGCCGTACCTCTAGCACAGATACGCAGTATTTT. Translating it yields CASSILAGRTSSTDTQYF.

The chain combines TRBV4-1 with TRBJ1-4; the D is unclear. Germline lookup yields CDR1 MGHRA and CDR2 YSYEKL. With 3 bases removed from V and 12 bases from J, the gap between germline ends came to 23 bases. CDR3 length equals 16 residues. CDR3 region: CASSHPDGPFEGELFF. The CDR3 region has the DNA TGCGCCAGCAGCCACCCTGACGGCCCGTTTGAGGGAGAACTGTTTTTT.